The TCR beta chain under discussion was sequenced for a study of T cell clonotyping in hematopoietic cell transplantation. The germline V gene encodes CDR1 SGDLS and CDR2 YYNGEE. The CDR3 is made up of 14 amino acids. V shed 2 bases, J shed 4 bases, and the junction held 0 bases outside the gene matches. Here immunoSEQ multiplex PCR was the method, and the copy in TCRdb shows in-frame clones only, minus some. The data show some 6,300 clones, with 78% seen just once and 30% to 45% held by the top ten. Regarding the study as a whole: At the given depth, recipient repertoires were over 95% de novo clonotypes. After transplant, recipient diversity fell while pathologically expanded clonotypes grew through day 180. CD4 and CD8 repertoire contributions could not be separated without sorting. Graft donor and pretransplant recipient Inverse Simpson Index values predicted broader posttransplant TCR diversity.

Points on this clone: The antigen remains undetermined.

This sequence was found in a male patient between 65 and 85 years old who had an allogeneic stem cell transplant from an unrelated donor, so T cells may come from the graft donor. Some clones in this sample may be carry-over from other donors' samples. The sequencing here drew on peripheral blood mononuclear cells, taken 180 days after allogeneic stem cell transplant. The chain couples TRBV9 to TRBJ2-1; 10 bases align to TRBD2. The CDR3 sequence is CASSVGLAYNEQFF. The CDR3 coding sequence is TGTGCCAGCAGCGTGGGACTAGCGTACAATGAGCAGTTCTTC.